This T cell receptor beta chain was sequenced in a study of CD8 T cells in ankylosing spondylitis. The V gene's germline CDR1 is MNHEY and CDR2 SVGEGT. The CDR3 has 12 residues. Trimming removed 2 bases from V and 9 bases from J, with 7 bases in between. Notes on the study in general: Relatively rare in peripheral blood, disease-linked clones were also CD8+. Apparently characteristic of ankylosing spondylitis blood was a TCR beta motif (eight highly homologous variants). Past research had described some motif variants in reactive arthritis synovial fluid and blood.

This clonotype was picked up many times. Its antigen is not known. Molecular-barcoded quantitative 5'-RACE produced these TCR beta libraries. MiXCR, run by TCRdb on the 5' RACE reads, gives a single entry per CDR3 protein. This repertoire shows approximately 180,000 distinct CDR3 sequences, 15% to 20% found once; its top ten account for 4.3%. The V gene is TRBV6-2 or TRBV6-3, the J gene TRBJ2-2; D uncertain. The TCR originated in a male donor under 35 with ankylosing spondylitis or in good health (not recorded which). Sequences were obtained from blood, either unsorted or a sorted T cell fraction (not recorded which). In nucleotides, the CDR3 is TGTGCCAGCAGTTACGGGCGGCGGGAGCTGTTTTTT. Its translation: CASSYGRRELFF.